These 26 T cell receptor beta chains originate from one sample sequenced in a study of tumor-infiltrating lymphocytes in primary liver carcinoma (dated by TCRdb to the late 2010s). The sequencing machine was an Illumina HiSeq 2500. TCRbeta-specific cDNA was reverse-transcribed from roughly 500 ng total RNA using a constant-region primer and ProtoScript II reverse transcriptase. Construction of the TCRbeta libraries relied on three nested rounds of multiplex PCR, following a slightly modified ARM-PCR procedure. Each of the first two PCR rounds ran for approximately 10 cycles using multiplex TRBV1-TRBV30 forward primers together with a Cbeta reverse primer. The public reads were reprocessed in TCRdb via fastp at Q25 and MiXCR, keeping in-frame beta chains. Every distinct CDR3 protein forms one entry, paired with its most common genes and DNA. The table for this sample lists fewer than 400,000 distinct CDR3 sequences; about three fifths of them were counted only once. The biggest ten clones account for approximately 15% of the sample.

RNA from unsorted whole blood was extracted with TRIzol reagent, and germline DNA was obtained with the DNeasy Blood & Tissue kit. The sequencing sample was made of peripheral blood. These receptors were obtained from a woman aged 25 to 39 with primary liver carcinoma and hepatitis B virus infection.

This sequence joins TRBV4-2 and TRBJ2-3, with D perhaps given as TRBD1 or TRBD2 (6 bases each). This CDR3 has 16 amino acids. V was shortened by 0 bases and J by 5 bases, with 15 bases between the two germline ends. Germline V gives CDR1 LGHNA, CDR2 YNFKEQ. The CDR3 bases are TGTGCCAGCAGCCAAGATTGGGGGGCGCCGATAGATACGCAGTATTTT. It encodes CASSQDWGAPIDTQYF.

To note about this clonotype: A much larger clone sits a single nucleotide away, making a read error possible. V is TRBV7-9 and J is TRBJ2-2, with a weak D call TRBD2 (6 bases). CDR3 size: 13 residues. The germline CDR1 and CDR2 sequences are SEHNR and FQNEAQ (reference sequence). The DNA for the CDR3 is TGTGCCAGCACCGCAACCAAAGGCGGGGAGCTGTCTTTT. It codes for CASTATKGGELSF.

This clonotype was detected ten times or more. The chain carries TRBV29-1 and TRBJ2-1, with a possible D match to TRBD2 (6 bases). CDR3 length equals 12 residues. V was pared by 2 bases and J by 8 bases, with 10 bases between. The germline CDR1 and CDR2 sequences are SQVTM and ANQGSEA. CDR3 coding DNA: TGCAGCGTTGAACGGGGGTGGGATGAGCAGTTCTTC. Translated, it gives CSVERGWDEQFF.

This clonotype was seen only once. This sequence joins TRBV5-1 and TRBJ2-1, with D unclear. This CDR3 comprises 12 residues. Germline V gene lookup returns CDR1 SGHRS and CDR2 YFSETQ. The V end lost 5 bases, the J end lost 8 bases, and 11 bases lay between the germline ends. The chain's CDR3 is CASSQESHEQFF. The CDR3, as DNA: TGCGCCAGCAGTCAGGAGAGCCATGAGCAGTTCTTC. The full variable domain, in which reference TRBV5-1 and TRBJ2-1 provide the parts outside the CDR3, is KAGVTQTPRYLIKTRGQQVTLSCSPISGHRSVSWYQQTPGQGLQFLFEYFSETQRNKGNFPGRFSGRQFSNSRSEMNVSTLELGDSALYLCASSQESHEQFFGPGTRLTVL.

This clonotype showed up many times. The chain carries TRBV6-1 and TRBJ2-1; possibly TRBD2 for D (5 bases). Trimming removed 10 bases at V and 5 bases at J, with 15 bases between. The CDR3 loop spans 13 amino acids. Germline assignment: CDR1 MNHNS and CDR2 SASEGT. In nucleotides, the CDR3 is TGTGCCACCCAGACTACCCCTAACAATGAGCAGTTCTTC. Translation: CATQTTPNNEQFF.

This clonotype was observed many times. V and J are TRBV10-3 and TRBJ2-2; 8 nucleotides agree with TRBD2. The germline V gene has CDR1 ENHRY and CDR2 SYGVKD. J gave up 5 bases and V 7 bases, and 15 bases lay outside the gene matches. This CDR3 has 17 residues. The CDR3 protein is CAINQPAGENGTGELFF. As DNA, the CDR3 is TGTGCCATCAACCAACCAGCGGGAGAGAATGGAACCGGGGAGCTGTTTTTT.

To note about this clonotype: It may be a read error: a sequence one base away is much more abundant. The chain uses TRBV4-1 and TRBJ2-3; D perhaps matches TRBD1 (5 bases). The CDR3 runs to 15 residues. Germline V lookup: CDR1 MGHRA, CDR2 YSYEKL. Written as DNA, the CDR3 is TGCGCCATCAGCCAAATAAGGGGCGGCACAGATACGCAGTATTTT. It codes for CAISQIRGGTDTQYF.

This clonotype was counted many times. The V and J genes are TRBV29-1 and TRBJ2-5; possibly TRBD2 for D (7 bases). Trimming shortened V by 5 bases and J by 5 bases, and 9 bases separated the two germline ends. This CDR3 contains 11 residues. Germline assignment: CDR1 SQVTM and CDR2 ANQGSEA. As DNA, the CDR3 is TGCAGCGTTAAGGGGGGGGAGACCCAGTACTTC. Its protein is CSVKGGETQYF.

J is TRBJ1-5 and V is TRBV10-1; D remains ambiguous. V lost 7 bases to trimming and J lost 4 bases, with 8 bases between them. The CDR3 runs 12 residues. Germline-derived CDR1 and CDR2 are WNHNN and SYGVQD (reference sequence). The CDR3 region is CASMVPNQPQHF. In nucleotides, the CDR3 is TGCGCCAGCATGGTACCTAATCAGCCCCAGCATTTT.

Note on this clonotype: The junction and the germline gene differ at one end; a read error may be behind it. The chain is built from TRBV6-6 and TRBJ1-1; D unresolved. Germline V CDR1 and CDR2: MNHNY, SVGAGI (reference sequence). The CDR3 totals 11 residues. The DNA of the CDR3 is TGTGCCAGCACGAGGGAGACTGAAGCTTTATTT. Translated: CASTRETEALF.

This clonotype was found many times. Relative to the germline gene, one junction end is altered; a read error may explain this. The chain combines TRBV11-2 with TRBJ2-1; TRBD2 matches 9 bases. The CDR3 has 16 amino acids. Germline V gene data show CDR1 as SGHAT and CDR2 as FQNNGV. The CDR3 is CASSVEGLAFYNEQFF. Here the CDR3 DNA reads TGTGCCAGCAGCGTAGAGGGACTAGCCTTTTACAATGAGCAGTTCTTC.

This clonotype was seen many times. The V gene is TRBV4-2, the J gene TRBJ2-5; D uncertain. The V gene's germline CDR1 is LGHNA and CDR2 YNFKEQ. This CDR3 comprises 13 residues. V lost 4 bases and J 7 bases, leaving 13 bases between the germline ends. This chain's CDR3 is CASSPPAGWTQYF. As DNA, the CDR3 is TGTGCCAGCAGCCCCCCAGCTGGTTGGACCCAGTACTTC.

The V gene is TRBV6-6, the J gene TRBJ2-1; 8 positions agree with TRBD2. CDR3 length: 15 residues. V gave up 4 bases and J gave up 10 bases; unmatched junction bases: 12. The germline V gene has CDR1 MNHNY and CDR2 SVGAGI (reference sequence). Written as DNA, the CDR3 is TGTGCCAGCAGTTGGGTAGCGGGAACCTCTTGGGAGCAGTTCTTC. Its protein is CASSWVAGTSWEQFF.

This clonotype was detected only once. The CDR3 does not close with the conserved phenylalanine or tryptophan, likely indicating a read error. This sequence joins TRBV11-2 and TRBJ1-1, with D perhaps TRBD1 (5 bases). There are 13 residues in the CDR3. CDR1 is SGHAT and CDR2 is FQNNGV in the germline V gene. DNA for the CDR3: TGTGCCAGCGGCTTCTGGGCAGGGACTGAAGCTTTCATT. As protein: CASGFWAGTEAFI.

With regard to this clonotype: The conserved final phenylalanine or tryptophan is absent from the CDR3, which likely points to a read error. The rearrangement uses TRBV15 and TRBJ2-7; perhaps TRBD2 as D (6 bases). The CDR3 consists of 15 residues. The ends were cut back, 5 bases at V and 9 bases at J, with 23 bases in the middle. In germline, CDR1 is LNHNV, CDR2 YYDKDF (reference sequence). CDR3 protein: CATSPTSSTTSVQYS. The CDR3 coding sequence is TGTGCCACCAGCCCGACTAGTTCCACTACCTCGGTGCAGTACTCC.

Of note for this clonotype: The junction differs from germline at one of its ends, possibly a read error. CDR3 sequence: CTSSQYSGRGTDTQYF. The CDR3 bases are TGTACCAGCAGTCAATATAGCGGGAGAGGCACAGATACGCAGTATTTT. The chain is built from TRBV6-2 or TRBV6-3 and TRBJ2-3; TRBD2 agrees at 9 bases. The CDR3 has 16 residues. Per germline, CDR1 MNHEY and CDR2 SVGEGT.

Points on this clonotype: A clone one base away is much larger, so this may be a read error. This chain connects TRBV6-5 to TRBJ2-7, with a weak D call TRBD2 (6 bases). The CDR3 extends over 16 amino acids. From germline, CDR1 is MNHEY and CDR2 SVGAGI. CDR3: CASTPIMGEASCEQYF. CDR3 nucleotides: TGTGCCAGCACCCCAATTATGGGGGAGGCCTCCTGCGAGCAGTACTTC.

This clonotype has a count of ten or more. The chain recombines TRBV28 with TRBJ2-7; 14 bases are shared with TRBD2. The V segment lost 5 bases and the J segment 6 bases; nucleotides outside the gene matches: 0. This CDR3 region has 13 residues. Per germline, CDR1 MDHEN and CDR2 SYDVKM. The CDR3: CASSGTSGSEQYF. The CDR3 DNA reads as TGTGCCAGCAGTGGGACTAGCGGGAGCGAGCAGTACTTC. The complete variable domain, with remaining parts taken from reference TRBV28 and TRBJ2-7, reads DVKVTQSSRYLVKRTGEKVFLECVQDMDHENMFWYRQDPGLGLRLIYFSYDVKMKEKGDIPEGYSVSREKKERFSLILESASTNQTSMYLCASSGTSGSEQYFGPGTRLTVT.

This clonotype was seen only a few times. This chain connects TRBV6-6 to TRBJ2-7; unclear D gene. The CDR3 has 14 residues. Trimming pared 1 base from V and 4 bases from J, leaving 11 bases between. CDR1 MNHNY and CDR2 SVGAGI come from the germline V gene (reference sequence). Here the CDR3 DNA reads TGTGCCAGCAGTTACTGGTCAACTGATTACGAGCAGTACTTC. Amino acids: CASSYWSTDYEQYF.

This clonotype occurred many times. The chain carries TRBV6-5 and TRBJ2-5; tentatively, D is TRBD2 (5 bases). Germline CDR1 is MNHEY and CDR2 is SVGAGI. The length of the CDR3 is 18 residues. The V and J ends lost 7 bases and 0 bases respectively, with 24 bases between them. The CDR3, as DNA: TGTGCCAGCACCTCCCCGGGGTGTTTATCTGAGGACCAAGAGACCCAGTACTTC. Protein: CASTSPGCLSEDQETQYF.

Regarding this clonotype: A read error is possible here, since a much larger clone lies one base away. The chain combines TRBV6-6 with TRBJ2-7; tentatively, D is TRBD1 (7 bases). Trimming stripped 5 bases from V and 4 bases from J, with 18 bases between. CDR1 is MNHNY and CDR2 is SVGAGI in the germline V gene (reference sequence). The CDR3 covers 15 residues. CDR3 DNA: TGTGCCAGCAGTCACCCTGCCCAGGGGGGTTACGAGCAGTACTTC. It specifies CASSHPAQGGYEQYF.

The chain uses TRBV5-4 and TRBJ2-7; 14 nucleotides match TRBD2. The CDR3 is 17 amino acids. From germline, CDR1 is SGHNT and CDR2 YYREEE (reference sequence). Unmatched junction bases numbered 10, after V lost 4 bases and J lost 4 bases. The CDR3 sequence is CASSRETGLAGGYEQYF. As DNA, the CDR3 is TGTGCCAGCAGCCGTGAAACCGGACTAGCGGGAGGTTACGAGCAGTACTTC.

This clonotype was counted only a few times. A much bigger clone sits one base away, suggesting this may be a read error. The rearrangement joins TRBV11-2 to TRBJ2-5; D is perhaps TRBD2 (6 bases). The CDR3 consists of 15 residues. Germline V gene sequence: CDR1 SGHAT, CDR2 FQNNGV. Trimming removed 4 bases at V and 5 bases at J, with 17 bases between. The CDR3 loop reads CASSSAWGVRETQYF. The DNA for the CDR3 is TGTGCCAGCAGCTCCGCTTGGGGGGTCCGGGAGACCCAGTACTTC.

The chain has TRBV7-3 and TRBJ2-1; the match to TRBD2 covers 11 bases. V gave up 5 bases and J gave up 6 bases; unmatched junction bases: 6. CDR1 is SGHTA and CDR2 is FQGTGA in the germline V gene. The CDR3 is 15 amino acids. CDR3 nucleotide sequence: TGTGCCAGCAGCGCTAGCGGGAGGCCTTTCAATGAGCAGTTCTTC. This codes for CASSASGRPFNEQFF.

Concerning this clonotype itself: One end of the junction varies from germline; a read error may be responsible. The rearrangement joins TRBV4-2 to TRBJ1-3, with D possibly being TRBD1 (6 bases). The germline V gene has CDR1 LGHNA and CDR2 YNFKEQ. The CDR3 covers 19 residues. The CDR3 protein is CVSSQDRDTKVPSGNTIYF. CDR3 coding DNA: TGTGTCAGCAGCCAAGATCGGGACACGAAGGTCCCCTCTGGAAACACCATATATTTT.

This chain joins TRBV4-2 and TRBJ2-5, with 8 bases fitting TRBD2. The CDR3 runs to 18 residues. Germline loops: CDR1 LGHNA, CDR2 YNFKEQ. Unmatched junction bases numbered 13, after V lost 0 bases and J lost 4 bases. The CDR3 here is CASSQDFTGRATGETQYF. The CDR3 nucleotides read TGTGCCAGCAGCCAAGATTTTACCGGGAGGGCCACGGGAGAGACCCAGTACTTC.